The text below deals with one T cell receptor (delta chain). The germline V gene encodes CDR1 TSWWSYY and CDR2 QGS. Trimming took 4 bases from V and 7 from J, leaving 31 bases between them. This CDR3 has 19 amino acids. The data originate from a study of gamma-delta chains in newborns, infants, children. Overall study: Innate gammadelta T cells reportedly expand polyclonally right after birth, driven by microbial exposure, per the title.

TCRdb reapplied CATT to the reads. This sample has under 13,000 delta-chain clones, with 3.5% found just once. The sample comprised blood. This TCR came from a child who was a newborn, infant or young child, either healthy, febrile or measles-vaccinated (not recorded which). The V gene is TRDV1, the J gene TRDJ1; a possible D gene is TRDD3 (5 bases). This CDR3 reads CALGGASNVRMIQKGKLIF. CDR3 nucleotides: TGTGCTCTTGGGGGCGCCTCGAATGTCAGGATGATACAAAAAGGTAAACTCATCTTT.